This TCR beta chain was recovered during a study of cytomegalovirus exposure and HLA in healthy donors (dated by TCRdb to about 2017). Study-level background: An earlier analysis of under 600 of the donors reported 250 to 300 Gb of sequence data and some 120 million unique TCR beta sequences from some 180 million T cells. Rather than using new phenotypic data, the later analysis identified candidate immune exposures from TCR beta sequences and from how often those sequences occurred across donors. A later genetic analysis took genome-wide SNP genotypes for about 55% of the 666 donors and used that subset as a discovery cohort. Roughly 5 DR-DQ haplotypes were handled as single units for association and clustering, since linkage in the cohort was strong. The number of typed donors differed by locus: about 620-640 for A, B, C, DRB1 and DQB1; some 500 for DQA1; roughly 600 for DPA1; and some 430 for DPB1. To predict cytomegalovirus infection status, the study combined high-throughput TCR immunosequencing, statistical association of individual TCRs with disease status, and machine learning. To decide whether each TCR beta V gene segment behaved as functional or pseudogenic, an earlier analysis of some 570 of the donors relied on high-throughput TCR beta sequencing. HLA typing included class I and class II loci at four-digit resolution. The study aimed to test whether cataloging public T cell receptors could reveal signatures of past pathogen exposure. In addition to the first cohort of approximately 670 subjects, a separate validation cohort of about 120 different subjects was used. The study profiled the T cell repertoires of fewer than 850 subjects by immunosequencing and related them to cytomegalovirus serostatus. An early release covering just under 650 HLA-typed donors comprised around 300 gigabases of sequencing data and about 90 million unique TCR sequences. Every repertoire in the discovery cohort had been generated on one and the same sequencing platform. Donor age, sex, ethnicity and CMV serostatus were compiled alongside the repertoire data. Of the roughly 420 genotyped donors, roughly 80% were placed in the genetic ancestry cluster associated with self-reported Caucasian donors. Among some 400 genotyped donors of the cohort, an average of 235,054 unique TCR beta nucleotide sequences were sequenced per donor, about a sixth of them non-productive. To study patterns of TCR occurrence, a later analysis re-analyzed previously published TCR beta repertoires from 650 to 750 donors and added high-resolution HLA genotyping. Here is what the overall study found, with its caveats: Most CMV-associated TCR beta chains appeared to be HLA-restricted in a later analysis, and the HLA associations seemed to be driven largely by CMV exposure. An association between a missense DCLRE1C variant and V-gene and J-gene trimming of TCR beta chains was found in a later genetic analysis and replicated in an independent cohort. The classifier was reported to diagnose cytomegalovirus status with high specificity and sensitivity in both the original and validation cohorts. Correlated functional status among segregating V segments might reflect linkage disequilibrium, but an unknown experimental factor could not be ruled out. A later analysis reported that several top co-occurrence clusters appeared linked to parvovirus B19, influenza, CMV and Epstein-Barr virus. In a later analysis, some 18,000 TCR beta sequences were associated with specific HLA alleles at a false discovery rate of 0.05. According to the authors, the approach could potentially be generalized to other disease states and immunological phenotypes. Because HLA typing was missing for some donors at each locus, association tests included only the typed subset. Because the 87-base-pair reads could not distinguish some IMGT-functional V segments, including TRBV6-2 and TRBV6-3, those segments were excluded. A group of highly shared sequence variants was considered likely to be a technical artifact of the sequencing pipeline. When HLA alleles, especially DR and DQ, strongly co-occurred, attributing TCR associations to individual alleles was difficult. Most TCR sequences were observed very rarely across donors, whereas some public TCRs were present in many individuals. Presence/absence analyses assumed roughly uniform sequencing depth across donors, an assumption that may not hold. In a later analysis, HLA-associated TCR beta chains were found to be more clonally expanded and to have lower generation probabilities than equally common non-associated chains. In this cohort, only TCR beta chains were sequenced, and detectable features were limited by the absence of alpha or paired-chain data. The only immune exposure information available for the cohort was CMV serostatus. In the study, roughly 160 TCR beta chains were listed as associated with cytomegalovirus. A further reported finding was that TCR beta sequences accurately predicted the HLA-A and HLA-B alleles for most subjects in the first cohort. In an earlier analysis of 500 to 650 of the donors, most TCR beta V segments appeared in productive rearrangements about 87% or about 30% of the time, broadly matching IMGT annotations. In a later analysis, TCR association rates were found to vary across HLA loci, with the most associated TCRs seen for DRB1 alleles and the fewest for HLA-C alleles. Some 16 rarely observed V segments, including chromosome 9 orphons, were excluded from the earlier analysis of approximately 500 of the donors because counts were too low. A later genetic analysis reported fewer N-insertions in productive TCRs among donors in an Asian-associated ancestry cluster than the approximately 700-donor mean. In vitro tests confirmed that a few of the cytomegalovirus-associated TCR beta chains recognize cytomegalovirus antigens.

The cohort was made up of 666 healthy bone marrow donors. Cohort members were all nominally healthy when sampled, although unrecorded immune exposures were likely present. The donor was CMV seropositive and belonged to the group of 250 to 300 seropositive cohort members. Every donor gave a peripheral blood sample, and the peripheral blood mononuclear cells from that sample were used for TCR beta sequencing. The Qiagen DNeasy Blood Extraction Kit was used to extract genomic DNA from the blood cell samples. The library was generated by the immunoSEQ multiplex PCR assay. The multiplex PCR relied on a mix of 60 forward primers for TCR Vbeta segments and 13 reverse primers for TCR Jbeta segments. A multiplex PCR assay on genomic DNA amplified the CDR3 region of rearranged TCR beta genes. On the Illumina HiSeq System, the amplified TCR beta libraries were sequenced as 87-base-pair reads. As for the authors' bioinformatics: Across the 670 or so repertoires, a later analysis counted some 81 million unique TCR beta chains, roughly 11 million of which were shared by at least two donors. A nearest-neighbor algorithm error-corrected the raw reads and collapsed the reads into unique sequences, merging closely related sequences to remove PCR and sequencing errors. Alignment of CDR3 sequences to IMGT reference sequences was used to assign V, D and J gene segments. For a sequence to be retained, at least a six-nucleotide match to both a V gene segment and a J gene segment was required. A rearrangement counted as productive if the CDR3 had no stop codons and remained in frame with V and J, and every other rearrangement counted as non-productive. Following IMGT convention, CDR3 was defined as the stretch from the second conserved V-encoded cysteine up to the conserved J-encoded phenylalanine. In an earlier analysis of roughly 610 of the donors, sequences lacking an unambiguous match to a single V gene segment were excluded. An earlier analysis of around 600 of the donors classified V segments as functional when productive rearrangements were above 56.7% and as segregating when the standard deviation between donors was above 5%. A statistical classification framework was built for diagnosing cytomegalovirus status from the catalog of TCR beta chain sequences. In a later analysis, V and J genes were assigned by comparing TCR nucleotide sequences against IMGT/GENE-DB human TR gene sequences. Using the TCRdist pipeline, a later analysis assigned CDR3 sequences along with most-parsimonious VDJ recombination scenarios. In a later analysis, each TCR beta chain was defined by its CDR3 amino acid sequence together with its V-gene family, and reads without a unique V-gene family were excluded. As a way to deal with suspected cross-contamination and a sequencing artifact, a later analysis dropped approximately 590 nucleotide sequences that were highly shared and had low generation probability. A later analysis calculated a clonal expansion index for each public chain from normalized within-repertoire ranks of inferred template counts. In a later analysis, generation probabilities were computed with a VDJ recombination model fitted to out-of-frame rearrangements, and the resulting probabilities were checked against IGoR. In a later analysis, hypergeometric tests were used to score TCR-TCR, TCR-HLA and TCR-CMV co-occurrence, with a repertoire-size bias correction applied to TCR pairs. To estimate false discovery rates, a later analysis permuted the HLA or CMV assignments 20 times. A later analysis grouped co-occurring TCRs with DBSCAN, adding TCRdist sequence similarity when clustering within HLA-allele-positive subsets. Repertoires with fewer than 30,000 or more than 120,000 public chains were left out of co-occurrence clustering, as were four to six repertoires with anomalous nucleotide sharing. Here the immuneACCESS table is served through TCRdb, limited to in-frame sequences with V and J called. Missing clones are a known gap in these copies; in checked studies unresolved V genes cover under half, and the rest lacks a known reason. V, J and clone size reflect that table, while D and trimming were determined from the DNA. Counted in this sample were around 160,000 clones; about 79% of them appeared once. Over 11% of the sample is held by the ten biggest clonotypes.

The junction shows trimming of 5 bases on V and 0 bases on J, and the gene matches do not reach 8 bases of it. Spanning cysteine to phenylalanine, the CDR3 consists of 18 amino acids. Only CDR3 DNA is held: 54 bases, read in frame from base 1. CDR1 PRHDT and CDR2 FYEKMQ are derived from the germline V gene (reference sequence). In the case of this clone: It lacks a known antigen. No base-level quality is on record; no much larger clone is a single base apart.

The chain employs TRBV13 and TRBJ2-3, and 13 junctional nucleotides match TRBD2. This receptor was taken from a man aged 50 to 59 in good health and CMV-seropositive. The sequenced sample consisted of PBMCs. CDR3 loop: CASSHLGLAGSSTDTQYF. The nucleotides read TGTGCCAGCAGCCATCTGGGACTAGCGGGGTCGAGCACAGATACGCAGTATTTT.